This TCR beta chain appears in the sequencing data of a study of T-cell reconstitution after alpha-beta-depleted transplantation in children. The study's findings and limits: About two months after transplant, alpha-beta T cells reportedly came from several hundred expanded graft clones.

This CDR3 contains 13 residues. The germline gives CDR1 SGHRS, CDR2 YFSETQ. V was shortened by 1 base and J by 6 bases, with 9 bases between the two germline ends. Unique molecular identifiers were used in preparing the TCRbeta library. TCRdb recomputed calls from the PCR reads with MiXCR, one row per CDR3 protein. The sample consists of 70,000 to 95,000 distinct CDR3 sequences, less than 20% of them appearing once. About this clonotype itself: Its antigen remains unknown.

The receptor was derived from a male patient aged 2 to 9 who had a stem cell transplant for acute lymphoblastic leukemia, so the T cells may come from the graft donor. The sequencing used PBMCs, mostly from graft donor cells, collected 180 days after TCRalphabeta/CD19-depleted stem cell transplant. This chain connects TRBV5-1 to TRBJ2-3, with D possibly TRBD1 on 5 matching bases. The DNA of the CDR3 is TGCGCCAGCAGCTTGTCAAAGGGGGATACGCAGTATTTT. This gives the protein CASSLSKGDTQYF.